The 23 T cell receptor beta chains below were found in one sample sequenced in a study of post-analysis software for immune sequencing data. Study-level results: Controls showed lower frequencies than patients for roughly five TRBV segments, and TRBV5-6, TRBV5-1 and TRBV20-1 were among these.

No antigen is known for these receptors. The authors incorporated unique molecular identifiers into the TCR beta cDNA libraries. TCRdb ran MiXCR on the PCR reads and lists one entry per CDR3 protein. The sample yields about half a million distinct CDR3 sequences, roughly 45% seen once. Sequencing input: blood. The receptors shown here come from a girl under 18 with multiple sclerosis.

The chain combines TRBV12-3 or TRBV12-4 with TRBJ1-2; 9 bases are shared with TRBD1. J lost 7 bases, V lost 5 bases, and 5 bases had no gene match. The CDR3 runs to 13 residues. CDR3 sequence (DNA): TGTGCCAGCAGTCTATCGGGACAGGGTGGCTACACCTTC. This translates into CASSLSGQGGYTF.

The V call is TRBV5-1, the J call TRBJ2-3; 7 bases map to TRBD1. V shed 4 bases, J shed 0 bases, and the junction held 8 bases outside the gene matches. The CDR3 loop spans 16 amino acids. CDR1 and CDR2 (germline): SGHRS, YFSETQ. The CDR3 sequence: CASSRRDRTSTDTQYF. CDR3 DNA sequence: TGCGCCAGCAGCCGCCGGGACAGAACTAGCACAGATACGCAGTATTTT.

In this sample, this clonotype turned up a few times. This sequence joins TRBV6-1 and TRBJ1-2; 7 nucleotides agree with TRBD1. CDR3 length: 13 residues. Germline assignment: CDR1 MNHNS and CDR2 SASEGT. The V segment lost 7 bases and the J segment 3 bases; nucleotides outside the gene matches: 5. The CDR3: CASTLTGDYGYTF. CDR3 bases: TGTGCCAGCACCCTCACAGGGGACTATGGCTACACCTTC.

The chain recombines TRBV18 with TRBJ2-5; D may be TRBD2 (6 bases). The tail of the sequence fits TRBJ2-7 better, so the J call may be wrong. Germline CDR1 KGHSH, CDR2 LQKENI. This CDR3 comprises 12 residues. CDR3 sequence (DNA): TGTGCCAGCTCACCACCGACTAGCGAGCAGTACTTC. This translates into CASSPPTSEQYF.

The chain joins TRBV7-8 to TRBJ2-3; 12 bases agree with TRBD2. The CDR3 length is 17 residues. Germline V gives CDR1 SGHVS, CDR2 FQNEAQ. Trimming removed 10 bases from V and 6 bases from J; junction bases left unmatched: 17. CDR3 nucleotides: TGTGCCACACACCGTTGGGATCGACTAGCGGGAGCGGATACGCAGTATTTT. This sequence encodes CATHRWDRLAGADTQYF.

The V call is TRBV28, the J call TRBJ1-2; D is perhaps TRBD1 (6 bases). The CDR3 has 15 amino acids. V was pared by 5 bases and J by 1 base, with 14 bases between. CDR1 is MDHEN, CDR2 SYDVKM, per germline. CDR3 protein: CASSRSQGGNYGYTF. DNA for the CDR3: TGTGCCAGCAGTCGCTCACAGGGAGGTAACTATGGCTACACCTTC.

This sequence joins TRBV5-6 and TRBJ1-1, with TRBD1 identical over 8 bases. In germline, CDR1 is SGHDT, CDR2 YYEEEE. This CDR3 is 16 amino acids long. Trimming took 4 bases from V and 4 from J; bases not matched to a gene: 12. CDR3 in amino acids: CASSPAQGGLGTEAFF. CDR3 coding DNA: TGTGCCAGCAGCCCAGCACAGGGGGGTTTGGGCACTGAAGCTTTCTTT.

This chain links TRBV20-1 with TRBJ2-7; 8 nucleotides agree with TRBD2. Trimming at V came to 5 bases and at J to 5 bases, leaving 14 bases not matched to a gene. Germline lookup yields CDR1 DFQATT and CDR2 SNEGSKA (reference sequence). The CDR3 has 15 amino acids. The CDR3, as DNA: TGCAGTGCTCCCGATAATAGCGGGGTGGGGAACGAGCAGTACTTC. Translating it yields CSAPDNSGVGNEQYF.

In this sample, this clonotype turned up many times. V usage is TRBV12-3 or TRBV12-4 and J usage is TRBJ2-1; D gene unclear. This CDR3 contains 14 residues. Trimming removed 6 bases at V and 6 bases at J, with 15 bases between. CDR3 sequence (DNA): TGTGCCAGCAGCCACCCGGCTTTGTCCAATGAGCAGTTCTTC. Translation gives CASSHPALSNEQFF.

With respect to this clonotype: Possible read error: a much larger clone is one base away. The chain recombines TRBV29-1 with TRBJ2-1; the D is unclear. Judging by the DNA end, TRBJ2-7 fits better; the J call may be wrong. The CDR3 is made up of 13 amino acids. CDR1 and CDR2 (germline): SQVTM, ANQGSEA. This chain's CDR3 is CSVGESYSYEQYF. CDR3 in DNA: TGCAGCGTTGGAGAGTCCTACTCCTACGAGCAGTACTTC.

CDR3 loop: CSARTSGRGSQYF. The CDR3 DNA reads TGCAGTGCGCGGACTAGCGGGAGGGGGTCGCAGTATTTT. The chain has TRBV20-1 and TRBJ2-3; 15 nucleotides match TRBD2. Trimming cost V 6 bases and J 10 bases; bases outside gene matches: 5. The germline V gene has CDR1 DFQATT and CDR2 SNEGSKA (reference sequence). This CDR3 is built from 13 residues.

This chain uses TRBV27 with TRBJ1-3; D is perhaps TRBD1 (6 bases). In germline, CDR1 is MNHEY, CDR2 SMNVEV (reference sequence). V dropped 5 bases and J dropped 4 bases, with 18 bases sitting between them. This CDR3 has 16 amino acids. CDR3 in amino acids: CASSMSTRTAGNTIYF. The CDR3, as DNA: TGTGCCAGCAGTATGTCAACCCGGACAGCCGGAAACACCATATATTTT.

The chain recombines TRBV4-2 with TRBJ2-7, with D possibly matching TRBD2 (5 bases). This CDR3 contains 15 residues. CDR1 is LGHNA, CDR2 YNFKEQ, per germline. Between the trimmed V and J ends, which lost 4 bases and 1 base, there was a span of 14 bases. The CDR3 sequence: CASSLEGDKSYEQYF. The CDR3 coding sequence is TGTGCCAGCAGCCTTGAGGGAGATAAGTCCTACGAGCAGTACTTC.

Only a few counts were recorded for this clonotype. The gene calls are TRBV29-1 and TRBJ2-1; 11 bases agree with TRBD2. The CDR3 totals 14 residues. Germline V gives CDR1 SQVTM, CDR2 ANQGSEA. J gave up 4 bases and V 6 bases, and 5 bases lay outside the gene matches. Here the CDR3 DNA reads TGCAGCGTCATTGGGACTAGCGGTTACAATGAGCAGTTCTTC. This translates into CSVIGTSGYNEQFF.

The table lists this clonotype with a few counts. The chain recombines TRBV4-3 with TRBJ2-7, with 10 nucleotides matching TRBD1. V gave up 3 bases and J gave up 4 bases; unmatched junction bases: 9. Per the germline V gene, CDR1 is LGHNA and CDR2 is YSLEER. CDR3 length equals 16 residues. CDR3: CASSQGRQGAWYEQYF. The DNA of the CDR3 is TGCGCCAGCAGCCAGGGTCGACAGGGGGCTTGGTACGAGCAGTACTTC.

This clonotype was detected a few times. This chain links TRBV28 with TRBJ2-6; weak D call: TRBD2 (5 bases). Looked up from germline, CDR1 is MDHEN and CDR2 is SYDVKM. The CDR3 spans 18 residues. V lost 1 base, J lost 1 base, and 14 bases lay in between. CDR3 nucleotide sequence: TGTGCCAGCAGTTTATCACGGGGTGAATGGTCTGGGGCCAACGTCCTGACTTTC. This encodes CASSLSRGEWSGANVLTF.

This rearrangement joins TRBV10-3 to TRBJ2-5, with D perhaps matching TRBD1 (6 bases). The J call could be wrong; TRBJ2-7 is a better fit for the DNA end. The CDR3 runs 14 residues. The germline gives CDR1 ENHRY, CDR2 SYGVKD. Written as DNA, the CDR3 is TGTGCCATCAGTGACCTGACAGGATCCCACGAGCAGTACTTC. Residues: CAISDLTGSHEQYF.

Only a few counts were recorded for this clonotype. The CDR3 sequence: CASREVSGANVLTF. Here the CDR3 DNA reads TGCGCCAGCAGGGAAGTCTCTGGGGCCAACGTCCTGACTTTC. The V gene is TRBV5-1, the J gene TRBJ2-6; D ambiguous. The CDR3 consists of 14 residues. The V and J ends lost 5 bases and 0 bases respectively, with 6 bases between them. Germline values: CDR1 SGHRS, CDR2 YFSETQ.

The chain couples TRBV9 to TRBJ2-3; TRBD2 is a possible D gene (6 bases). V lost 4 bases and J 2 bases, leaving 8 bases between the germline ends. The CDR3 has 13 amino acids. Germline-derived CDR1 and CDR2 are SGDLS and YYNGEE. CDR3 DNA sequence: TGTGCCAGCAGCCCGGGACTCACAGATACGCAGTATTTT. It translates to CASSPGLTDTQYF.

The gene calls are TRBV7-3 and TRBJ2-7, with 8 bases matching TRBD2. The J call may be faulty, since TRBJ2-5 better matches the DNA end. This CDR3 has 21 residues. CDR1 is SGHTA and CDR2 is FQGTGA in the germline V gene. CDR3 region: CASSVSGVTSSLGRTQETQYF. CDR3 in DNA: TGTGCCAGCAGCGTTAGCGGGGTGACATCAAGCCTCGGGAGGACTCAAGAGACCCAGTACTTC.

A note on this clonotype: Mismatch with germline at one junction end may stem from a read error. The chain couples TRBV20-1 to TRBJ2-1; 8 nucleotides align to TRBD2. Germline V gene lookup returns CDR1 DFQATT and CDR2 SNEGSKA (reference sequence). This CDR3 region has 17 residues. The CDR3 here is CGARATRIAGPPGEQFF. As DNA, the CDR3 is TGCGGTGCTAGAGCTACTAGGATAGCGGGACCACCCGGAGAGCAGTTCTTC.

The chain is built from TRBV28 and TRBJ2-1; 10 bases align to TRBD1. Germline values: CDR1 MDHEN, CDR2 SYDVKM. Trimming removed 11 bases from V and 7 bases from J; junction bases left unmatched: 11. The CDR3 totals 14 residues. The CDR3 bases are TGTGCCGGATCAGGGGACAGGGGTGTGAATGAGCAGTTCTTC. Translated: CAGSGDRGVNEQFF.

This chain joins TRBV6-2 or TRBV6-3 and TRBJ2-1, with 7 bases lining up with TRBD2. The CDR3 is 16 amino acids. CDR1 is MNHEY and CDR2 is SVGEGT in the germline V gene. J gave up 2 bases and V 7 bases, and 11 bases lay outside the gene matches. CDR3 amino acids: CASTLTTSVPYNEQFF. In DNA form, the CDR3 reads TGTGCCAGCACACTTACTACTAGCGTCCCCTACAATGAGCAGTTCTTC.